This T cell receptor beta chain derives from a study of T cell responses to AZD1222 COVID-19 vaccine. At the level of the study: Pooling covered second doses at about 4 or about 12 weeks.

Note on this clone: Antigen specificity is unknown.

The germline CDR1 and CDR2 sequences are SEHNR and FQNEAQ (reference sequence). The V gene lost 1 base and the J gene lost 3 bases, with 12 bases spanning the gap. This CDR3 is 15 amino acids long. Points from the study as a whole: Possibly, clonal diversity was underestimated; donors were largely white British and included more females. Unmutated variant regions reportedly attract nearly half of all spike-specific TCRs.

Some clones are missing from TCRdb's copy, which holds only in-frame ones; the method was immunoSEQ multiplex PCR. Here the sample spans roughly 100,000 clones, approximately 84% being singletons. The specimen comprised peripheral blood, sampled on day 0 of AZD1222 vaccination. The receptor's source is an adult in good health. V and J are TRBV7-9 and TRBJ1-1; D possibly corresponds to TRBD1 (5 bases). The CDR3 loop is CASSLGQGGHTEAFF. The CDR3 bases are TGTGCCAGCAGCTTAGGTCAGGGAGGGCACACTGAAGCTTTCTTT.